The 10 T cell receptor beta chains presented below share a single source sample, sequenced in a study of cytomegalovirus exposure and HLA in healthy donors. Vbeta (60) and Jbeta (13) primers were used in the PCR. The data were produced by immunoSEQ multiplex PCR, yet TCRdb's version contains in-frame clones alone and is incomplete. The sample has fewer than 200,000 clones, about 77% seen once. Sequenced input: PBMCs. These receptor sequences come from a woman aged 40 to 50 in good health and CMV-seropositive.

Only one count was recorded for this clone. V gene TRBV6-5 combines with J gene TRBJ2-5, with TRBD1 matching 7 bases. V was pared by 4 bases and J by 4 bases, with 3 bases of the junction left unmatched. Germline V CDR1 and CDR2: MNHEY, SVGAGI. The CDR3 consists of 13 residues. CDR3 loop: CASSSTGVETQYF. CDR3 DNA sequence: TGTGCCAGCAGTTCCACAGGGGTAGAGACCCAGTACTTC.

This chain links TRBV7-9 with TRBJ1-3; D ambiguous. V lost 1 base, J lost 3 bases, and 4 bases lay in between. Germline CDR1 reads SEHNR; CDR2 reads FQNEAQ (reference sequence). The length of the CDR3 is 13 residues. CDR3 in amino acids: CASSLVLGNTIYF. The DNA of the CDR3 is TGTGCCAGCAGCTTAGTCCTTGGAAACACCATATATTTT.

This clone was recorded once. This chain joins TRBV19 and TRBJ2-3, with 11 bases matching TRBD2. V shed 6 bases, J shed 4 bases, and the junction held 12 bases outside the gene matches. The CDR3 consists of 17 residues. Germline V gives CDR1 LNHDA, CDR2 SQIVND (reference sequence). Written as DNA, the CDR3 is TGTGCCAGTAGGCGTTATCCCACTAGCGGGAGCCCAGATACGCAGTATTTT. Its protein product is CASRRYPTSGSPDTQYF.

J is TRBJ2-5 and V is TRBV2; a weak D match, TRBD2 (7 bases). This CDR3 spans 16 amino acids. Germline assignment: CDR1 SNHLY and CDR2 FYNNEI. Between the trimmed V and J ends, which lost 1 base and 0 bases, there was a span of 12 bases. The CDR3 sequence: CASSEGGGGYQETQYF. The CDR3 DNA reads TGTGCCAGCAGTGAAGGGGGGGGCGGGTACCAAGAGACCCAGTACTTC.

The CDR3 DNA follows: TGTGCCAGCAAAGGGGGACGGAATAGCAATCAGCCCCAGCATTTT. This translates into CASKGGRNSNQPQHF. The V and J genes are TRBV2 and TRBJ1-5; D perhaps matches TRBD1 (6 bases). Germline V gene data show CDR1 as SNHLY and CDR2 as FYNNEI. Trimming cost V 7 bases and J 0 bases, with 13 bases left between them. This CDR3 comprises 15 residues.

This clone was counted a single time. V usage is TRBV21-1 and J usage is TRBJ2-4; the D call of TRBD1 is as the table states it, not checked on the DNA. TRBV21-1 corresponds to a pseudogene. This CDR3 contains 18 residues. The CDR3 protein is CASLPGQGAPLAKNIQYF. CDR3 nucleotide sequence: TGTGCCAGCTTACCGGGACAGGGGGCCCCTCTAGCCAAAAACATTCAGTACTTC.

Concerning this clone itself: Compared with germline, one end of the junction differs, possibly owing to a read error. The V call is TRBV30, the J call TRBJ1-2, with TRBD1 matching 9 bases. This CDR3 spans 11 amino acids. Germline CDR1 GTSNPN, CDR2 SVGIG (reference sequence). CDR3 loop: CAWNKPGQGEF. CDR3 in DNA: TGTGCCTGGAACAAGCCGGGACAGGGTGAATTC.

The chain employs TRBV6-5 and TRBJ2-6, with a weak D call TRBD2 (5 bases). Germline CDR1 reads MNHEY; CDR2 reads SVGAGI. V shed 0 bases and J shed 0 bases, with 6 bases lying between them. The CDR3 extends over 16 amino acids. CDR3 region: CASSYSSGSGANVLTF. Written as DNA, the CDR3 is TGTGCCAGCAGTTACTCGAGCGGCTCTGGGGCCAACGTCCTGACTTTC.

The chain joins TRBV7-6 to TRBJ2-1, with 13 bases aligning to TRBD2. The CDR3 runs to 20 residues. V trimming: 5 bases; J trimming: 0 bases; junction bases outside the gene matches: 13. Germline V gene data show CDR1 as SGHVS and CDR2 as FNYEAQ. The DNA for the CDR3 is TGTGCCAGCAGCCCCGGGTGGACTAGCGGGAGTAAGAGCTCCTACAATGAGCAGTTCTTC. It encodes CASSPGWTSGSKSSYNEQFF. Full variable domain (missing parts from reference TRBV7-6 and TRBJ2-1): GAGVSQSPRYKVTKRGQDVALRCDPISGHVSLYWYRQALGQGPEFLTYFNYEAQQDKSGLPNDRFSAERPEGSISTLTIQRTEQRDSAMYRCASSPGWTSGSKSSYNEQFFGPGTRLTVL.

The chain couples TRBV28 to TRBJ1-1; tentatively, D is TRBD1 (5 bases). The CDR3 consists of 15 residues. The V and J ends lost 1 base and 7 bases respectively, with 16 bases between them. Germline loops: CDR1 MDHEN, CDR2 SYDVKM. CDR3 nucleotides: TGTGCCAGCAGTTTATCCCATGGCAGGGTCAGTGAAGCTTTCTTT. Protein sequence: CASSLSHGRVSEAFF.